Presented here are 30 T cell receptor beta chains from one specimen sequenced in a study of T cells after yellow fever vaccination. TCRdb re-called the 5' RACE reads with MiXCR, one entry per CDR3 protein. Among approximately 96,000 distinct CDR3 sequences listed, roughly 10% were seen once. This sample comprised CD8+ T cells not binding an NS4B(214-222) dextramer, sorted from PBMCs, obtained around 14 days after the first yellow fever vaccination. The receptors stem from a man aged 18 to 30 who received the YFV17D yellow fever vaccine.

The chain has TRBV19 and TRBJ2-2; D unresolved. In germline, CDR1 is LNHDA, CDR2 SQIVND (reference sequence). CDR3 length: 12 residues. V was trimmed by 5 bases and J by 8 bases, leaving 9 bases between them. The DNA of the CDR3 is TGTGCCAGTAGTGCAGCTTGGGGGGAGCTGTTTTTT. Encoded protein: CASSAAWGELFF.

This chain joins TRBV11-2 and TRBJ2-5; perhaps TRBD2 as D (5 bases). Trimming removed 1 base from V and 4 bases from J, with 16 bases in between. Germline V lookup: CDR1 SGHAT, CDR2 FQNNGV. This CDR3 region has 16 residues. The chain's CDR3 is CASSLGTVATGETQYF. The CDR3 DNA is TGTGCCAGCAGCTTAGGTACGGTAGCGACCGGAGAGACCCAGTACTTC.

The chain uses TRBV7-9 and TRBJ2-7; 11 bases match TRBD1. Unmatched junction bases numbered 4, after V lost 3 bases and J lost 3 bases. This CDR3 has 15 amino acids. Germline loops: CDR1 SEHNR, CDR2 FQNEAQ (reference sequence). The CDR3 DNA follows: TGTGCCAGCAGCTTCGGACAGGGGGCTCACTACGAGCAGTACGTC. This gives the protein CASSFGQGAHYEQYV.

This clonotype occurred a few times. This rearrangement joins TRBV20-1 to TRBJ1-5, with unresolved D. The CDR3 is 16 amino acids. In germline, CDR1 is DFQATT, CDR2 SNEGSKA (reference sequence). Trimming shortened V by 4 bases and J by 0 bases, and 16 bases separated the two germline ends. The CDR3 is CSATTFRTDSNQPQHF. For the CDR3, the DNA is TGCAGTGCTACCACATTTAGGACGGATAGCAATCAGCCCCAGCATTTT.

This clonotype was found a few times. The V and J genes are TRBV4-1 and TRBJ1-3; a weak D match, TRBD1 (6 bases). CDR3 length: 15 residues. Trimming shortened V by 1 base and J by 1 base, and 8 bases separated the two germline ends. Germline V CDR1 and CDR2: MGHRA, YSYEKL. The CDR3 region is CASSQVTGSGNTIYF. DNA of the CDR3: TGCGCCAGCAGCCAAGTTACAGGGTCTGGAAACACCATATATTTT.

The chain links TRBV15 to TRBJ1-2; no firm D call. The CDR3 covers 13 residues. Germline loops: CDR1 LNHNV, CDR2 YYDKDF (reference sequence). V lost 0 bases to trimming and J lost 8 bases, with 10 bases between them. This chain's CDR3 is CATSRDRSGGYTF. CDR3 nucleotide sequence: TGTGCCACCAGCAGAGATCGCAGCGGCGGCTACACCTTC.

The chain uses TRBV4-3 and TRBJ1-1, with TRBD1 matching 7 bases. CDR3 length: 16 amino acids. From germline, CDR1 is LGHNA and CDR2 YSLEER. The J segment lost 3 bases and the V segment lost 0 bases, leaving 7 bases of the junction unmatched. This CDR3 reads CASSQDGQGVYTEAFF. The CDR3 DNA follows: TGCGCCAGCAGCCAAGACGGGCAGGGGGTATACACTGAAGCTTTCTTT.

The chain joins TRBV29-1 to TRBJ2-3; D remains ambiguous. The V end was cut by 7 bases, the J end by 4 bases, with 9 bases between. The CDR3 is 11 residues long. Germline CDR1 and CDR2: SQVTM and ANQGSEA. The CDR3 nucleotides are TGCAGCGCCCGGTCCCCAGATACGCAGTATTTT. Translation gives CSARSPDTQYF.

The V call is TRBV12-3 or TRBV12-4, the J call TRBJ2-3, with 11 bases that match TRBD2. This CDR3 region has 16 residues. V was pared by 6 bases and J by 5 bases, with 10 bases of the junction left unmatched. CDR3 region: CASSPLSGGVEDTQYF. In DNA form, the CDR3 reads TGTGCCAGCAGCCCACTTAGCGGGGGGGTCGAAGATACGCAGTATTTT.

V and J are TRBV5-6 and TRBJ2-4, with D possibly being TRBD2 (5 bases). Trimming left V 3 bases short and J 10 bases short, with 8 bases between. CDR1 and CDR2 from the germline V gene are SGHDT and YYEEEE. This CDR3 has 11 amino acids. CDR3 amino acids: CASSYGGIQYF. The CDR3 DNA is TGTGCCAGCAGCTATGGCGGGATTCAGTACTTC.

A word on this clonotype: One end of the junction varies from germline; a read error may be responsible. CDR3 nucleotide sequence: TGTGCCGGTAGGGATGGGGGTAGGGAGCAGTTCTTC. It yields the protein CAGRDGGREQFF. The chain links TRBV19 to TRBJ2-1, with D perhaps being TRBD1 or TRBD2 (5 bases each). The CDR3 length is 12 residues. Germline CDR1 is LNHDA and CDR2 is SQIVND (reference sequence).

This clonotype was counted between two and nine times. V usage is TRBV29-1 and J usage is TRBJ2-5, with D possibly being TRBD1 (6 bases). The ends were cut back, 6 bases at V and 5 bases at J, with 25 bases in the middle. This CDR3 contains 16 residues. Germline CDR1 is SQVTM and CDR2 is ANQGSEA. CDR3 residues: CSVPWGQGIFWETQYF. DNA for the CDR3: TGCAGCGTCCCCTGGGGGCAGGGGATTTTTTGGGAGACCCAGTACTTC.

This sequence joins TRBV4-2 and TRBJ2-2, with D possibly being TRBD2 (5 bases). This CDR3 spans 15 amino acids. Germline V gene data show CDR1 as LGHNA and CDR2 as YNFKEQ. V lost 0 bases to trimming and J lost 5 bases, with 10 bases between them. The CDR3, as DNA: TGTGCCAGCAGCCAAGATCTAGAGGGTACCGGGGAGCTGTTTTTT. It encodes CASSQDLEGTGELFF.

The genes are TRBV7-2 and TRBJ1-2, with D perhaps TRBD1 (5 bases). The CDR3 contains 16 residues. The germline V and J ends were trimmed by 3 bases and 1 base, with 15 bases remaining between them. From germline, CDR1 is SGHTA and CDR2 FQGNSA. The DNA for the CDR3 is TGTGCCAGCAGCTTCGGAGGGGACGCGATTAACTATGGCTACACCTTC. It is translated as CASSFGGDAINYGYTF. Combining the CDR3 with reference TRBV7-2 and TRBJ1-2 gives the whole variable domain GAGVSQSPSNKVTEKGKDVELRCDPISGHTALYWYRQSLGQGLEFLIYFQGNSAPDKSGLPSDRFSAERTGGSVSTLTIQRTQQEDSAVYLCASSFGGDAINYGYTFGSGTRLTVV.

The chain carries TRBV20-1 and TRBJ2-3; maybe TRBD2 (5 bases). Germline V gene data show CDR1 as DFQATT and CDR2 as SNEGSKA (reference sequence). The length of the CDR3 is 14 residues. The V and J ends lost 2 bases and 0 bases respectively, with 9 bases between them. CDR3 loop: CSARSSPSTDTQYF. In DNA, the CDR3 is TGCAGTGCTAGATCTAGCCCTAGCACAGATACGCAGTATTTT.

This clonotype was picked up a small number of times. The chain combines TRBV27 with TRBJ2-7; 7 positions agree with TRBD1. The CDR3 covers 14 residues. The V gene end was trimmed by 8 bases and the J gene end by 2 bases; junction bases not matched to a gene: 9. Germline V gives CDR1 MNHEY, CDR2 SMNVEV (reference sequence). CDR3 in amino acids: CASGNRGNTYEQYF. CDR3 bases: TGTGCCAGCGGAAACAGGGGTAACACCTACGAGCAGTACTTC.

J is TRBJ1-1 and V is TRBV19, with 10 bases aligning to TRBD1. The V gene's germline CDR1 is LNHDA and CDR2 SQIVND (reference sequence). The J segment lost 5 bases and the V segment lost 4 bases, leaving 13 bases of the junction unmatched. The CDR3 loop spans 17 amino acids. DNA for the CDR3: TGTGCCAGTAGTAAAACCGGGACAGGGGTATTTAGGACTGAAGCTTTCTTT. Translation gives CASSKTGTGVFRTEAFF.

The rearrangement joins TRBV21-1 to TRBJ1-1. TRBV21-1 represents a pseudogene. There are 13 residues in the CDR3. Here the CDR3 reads CASSKMRAIEAFF. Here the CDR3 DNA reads TGTGCCAGCAGCAAAATGAGAGCGATTGAAGCTTTCTTT.

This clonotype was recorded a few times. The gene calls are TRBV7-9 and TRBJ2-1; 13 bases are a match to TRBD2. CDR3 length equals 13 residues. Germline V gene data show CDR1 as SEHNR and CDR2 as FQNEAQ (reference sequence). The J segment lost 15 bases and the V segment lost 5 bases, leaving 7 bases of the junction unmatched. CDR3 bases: TGTGCCAGCAGCCCCACTAGCGGGGGGGGTCGGTTCTTC. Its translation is CASSPTSGGGRFF.

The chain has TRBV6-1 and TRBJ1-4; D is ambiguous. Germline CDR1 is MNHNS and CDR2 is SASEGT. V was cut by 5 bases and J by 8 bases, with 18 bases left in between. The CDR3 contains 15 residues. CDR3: CASSNTSSFGEKLFF. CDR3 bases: TGTGCCAGCAGTAACACTTCGAGTTTTGGGGAAAAACTGTTTTTT.

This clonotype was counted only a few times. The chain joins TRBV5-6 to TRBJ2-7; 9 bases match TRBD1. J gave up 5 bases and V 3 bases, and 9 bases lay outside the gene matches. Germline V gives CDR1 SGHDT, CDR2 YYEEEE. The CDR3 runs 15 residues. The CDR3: CASSSPGTGSHEQYV. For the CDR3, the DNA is TGTGCCAGCAGCTCCCCCGGGACAGGGTCCCACGAGCAGTACGTC.

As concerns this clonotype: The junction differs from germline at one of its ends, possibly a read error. CDR3 nucleotide sequence: TGCTGTGCTAGAGATCGAGAGGGGAGGGTCCCCGGGGAGCTGTTTTTT. Its protein is CCARDREGRVPGELFF. V usage is TRBV20-1 and J usage is TRBJ2-2; 7 nucleotides align to TRBD2. CDR1 and CDR2 (germline): DFQATT, SNEGSKA (reference sequence). The length of the CDR3 is 16 residues.

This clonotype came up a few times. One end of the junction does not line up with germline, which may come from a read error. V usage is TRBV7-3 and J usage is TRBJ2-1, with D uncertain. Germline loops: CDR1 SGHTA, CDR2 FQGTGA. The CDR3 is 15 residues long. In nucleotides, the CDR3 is TGTGCCAGCAGCTTATGGGGAAGCTCCAACAATGAGCAGTTCTTC. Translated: CASSLWGSSNNEQFF. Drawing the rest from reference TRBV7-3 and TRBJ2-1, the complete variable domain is GAGVSQTPSNKVTEKGKYVELRCDPISGHTALYWYRQSLGQGPEFLIYFQGTGAADDSGLPNDRFFAVRPEGSVSTLKIQRTERGDSAVYLCASSLWGSSNNEQFFGPGTRLTVL.

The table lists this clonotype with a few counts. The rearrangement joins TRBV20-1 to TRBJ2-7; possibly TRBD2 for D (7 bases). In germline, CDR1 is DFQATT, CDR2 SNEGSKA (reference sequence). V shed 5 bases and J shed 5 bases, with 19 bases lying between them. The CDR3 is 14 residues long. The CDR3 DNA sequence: TGCAGTGCTTGGAAAGGGGGGGCGTTCGACGAGCAGTACTTC. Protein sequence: CSAWKGGAFDEQYF.

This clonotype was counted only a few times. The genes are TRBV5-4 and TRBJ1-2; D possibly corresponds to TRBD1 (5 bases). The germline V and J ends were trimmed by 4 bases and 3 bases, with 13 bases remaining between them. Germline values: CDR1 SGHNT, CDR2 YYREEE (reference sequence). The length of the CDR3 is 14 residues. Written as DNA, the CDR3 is TGTGCCAGCAGCGGGACGGGGACGGACTATGGCTACACCTTC. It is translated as CASSGTGTDYGYTF.

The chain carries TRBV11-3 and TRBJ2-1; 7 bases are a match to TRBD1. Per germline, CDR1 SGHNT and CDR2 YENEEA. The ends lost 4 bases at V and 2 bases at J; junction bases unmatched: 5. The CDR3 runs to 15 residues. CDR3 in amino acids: CASSWRQGTYNEQFF. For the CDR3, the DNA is TGTGCCAGCAGCTGGCGACAGGGAACCTACAATGAGCAGTTCTTC.

The CDR3 region has the DNA TGTGCCAGCAGCTTAGTAGGGTGGGATGCTTTCTTT. Translation gives CASSLVGWDAFF. The chain joins TRBV7-9 to TRBJ1-1; D unresolved. Trimming pared 1 base from V and 11 bases from J, leaving 11 bases between. CDR3 length equals 12 residues. Germline CDR1 reads SEHNR; CDR2 reads FQNEAQ (reference sequence).

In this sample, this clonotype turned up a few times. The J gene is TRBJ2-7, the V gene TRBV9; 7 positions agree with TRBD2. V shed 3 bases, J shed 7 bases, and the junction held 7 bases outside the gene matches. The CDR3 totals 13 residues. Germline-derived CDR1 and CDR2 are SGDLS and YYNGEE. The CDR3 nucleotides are TGTGCCAGCAGCGGCTCGTTGGGGGGGGAGCAGTACTTC. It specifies CASSGSLGGEQYF.

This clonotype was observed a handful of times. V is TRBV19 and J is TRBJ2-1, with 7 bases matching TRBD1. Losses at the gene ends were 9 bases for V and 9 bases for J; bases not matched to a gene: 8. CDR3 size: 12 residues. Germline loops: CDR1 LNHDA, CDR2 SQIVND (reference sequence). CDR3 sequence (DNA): TGTGCCAGCGGGACAGCCGACCCTGAGCAGTTCTTC. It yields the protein CASGTADPEQFF.

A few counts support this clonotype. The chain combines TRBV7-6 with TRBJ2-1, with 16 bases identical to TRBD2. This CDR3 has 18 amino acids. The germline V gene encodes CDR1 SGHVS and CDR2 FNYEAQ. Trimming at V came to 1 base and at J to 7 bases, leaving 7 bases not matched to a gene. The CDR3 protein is CASSLDGTSGGAMNEQFF. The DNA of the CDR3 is TGTGCCAGCAGCTTAGATGGGACTAGCGGGGGGGCAATGAATGAGCAGTTCTTC.